One and the same sample provided the 14 T cell receptor beta chains below, sequenced in a study of CD8+ T cells in alopecia areata. cDNA prepared by RNA extraction and subsequent reverse transcription served as the template for sequencing. Generated by immunoSEQ multiplex PCR, the TCRdb table keeps only in-frame clones and is missing some. The sample consists of about 90,000 clones, around 47% of them appearing once. Treatment noted: oral pan-JAK inhibitor, 5-10 mg twice daily. The sample was CD8+ T cells sorted from blood, taken at week 24, from a patient treated with tofacitinib. The source is a human donor with alopecia areata.

The chain is built from TRBV9 and TRBJ2-2; 8 nucleotides match TRBD2. From germline, CDR1 is SGDLS and CDR2 YYNGEE. With V trimmed by 0 bases and J by 5 bases, 6 bases remained unmatched. CDR3 length equals 16 residues. The CDR3 DNA sequence: TGTGCCAGCAGCGTAGTAGGGACTAGTTATACCGGGGAGCTGTTTTTT. It codes for CASSVVGTSYTGELFF.

This chain joins TRBV7-8 and TRBJ2-1; tentative D call: TRBD1 (6 bases). This CDR3 is 17 amino acids long. V lost 5 bases, J lost 8 bases, and 25 bases lay in between. Per the germline V gene, CDR1 is SGHVS and CDR2 is FQNEAQ. This CDR3 reads CASSPTSYTGLGDEQFF. The CDR3 bases are TGTGCCAGCAGCCCAACCAGCTATACAGGGTTGGGCGATGAGCAGTTCTTC.

This rearrangement joins TRBV5-1 to TRBJ1-2; the D is unclear. Trimming pared 1 base from V and 4 bases from J, leaving 17 bases between. Germline loops: CDR1 SGHRS, CDR2 YFSETQ. The CDR3 consists of 16 residues. CDR3 residues: CASSLSPTSIAYGYTF. CDR3 DNA: TGCGCCAGCAGCTTGTCCCCCACCTCTATCGCCTATGGCTACACCTTC.

The V gene is TRBV7-2, the J gene TRBJ2-7; the D is unclear. Trimming removed 2 bases at V and 4 bases at J, with 9 bases between. CDR3 size: 13 residues. Germline V gene data show CDR1 as SGHTA and CDR2 as FQGNSA. The CDR3 loop reads CASSLKGSYEQYF. Written as DNA, the CDR3 is TGTGCCAGCAGCTTAAAAGGGTCGTACGAGCAGTACTTC.

V gene TRBV19 combines with J gene TRBJ2-7; TRBD1 might be the D (5 bases). Germline CDR1 and CDR2: LNHDA and SQIVND (reference sequence). Trimming left V 8 bases short and J 2 bases short, with 16 bases between. This CDR3 has 14 amino acids. CDR3 DNA: TGTGCCAGTCAAGACTCGGACACCCCCTACGAGCAGTACTTC. This encodes CASQDSDTPYEQYF.

There are a few counts of this clone. V and J are TRBV30 and TRBJ2-1, with 10 nucleotides matching TRBD2. From germline, CDR1 is GTSNPN and CDR2 SVGIG (reference sequence). Unmatched junction bases numbered 17, after V lost 0 bases and J lost 0 bases. CDR3 size: 21 residues. The DNA for the CDR3 is TGTGCCTGGAGTGTTGTCAGGGGGCTGGATAGCGGGAGGTACTCCTACAATGAGCAGTTCTTC. It encodes CAWSVVRGLDSGRYSYNEQFF. Filled out from reference TRBV30 and TRBJ2-1, the complete variable domain reads SQTIHQWPATLVQPVGSPLSLECTVEGTSNPNLYWYRQAAGRGLQLLFYSVGIGQISSEVPQNLSASRPQDRQFILSSKKLLLSDSGFYLCAWSVVRGLDSGRYSYNEQFFGPGTRLTVL.

In this sample, this clone turned up a few times. V and J are TRBV4-2 and TRBJ2-1; D unresolved. Trimming took off 5 bases at V and 5 bases at J, with 4 bases between the two ends. CDR3 length: 11 residues. Germline V gives CDR1 LGHNA, CDR2 YNFKEQ. In DNA, the CDR3 is TGTGCCAGCAGCGAGAACAATGAGCAGTTCTTC. This encodes CASSENNEQFF.

This clone was recorded once. The chain employs TRBV9 and TRBJ2-1, with 10 bases lining up with TRBD1. The V gene end was trimmed by 5 bases and the J gene end by 6 bases; junction bases not matched to a gene: 5. Germline loops: CDR1 SGDLS, CDR2 YYNGEE. The CDR3 totals 14 residues. The CDR3 here is CASRGQGGFNEQFF. In DNA, the CDR3 is TGTGCCAGCAGAGGACAGGGGGGTTTCAATGAGCAGTTCTTC.

The rearrangement uses TRBV5-1 and TRBJ2-7; tentatively, D is TRBD2 (6 bases). Germline CDR1 reads SGHRS; CDR2 reads YFSETQ. V was shortened by 4 bases and J by 0 bases, with 14 bases between the two germline ends. The CDR3 length is 15 residues. The DNA of the CDR3 is TGCGCCAGCAGCGAGGGGACTTTGAACTCCTACGAGCAGTACTTC. Its translation is CASSEGTLNSYEQYF.

The chain has TRBV7-9 and TRBJ2-1; maybe TRBD1 (6 bases). The V end lost 0 bases, the J end lost 4 bases, and 10 bases lay between the germline ends. This CDR3 has 15 residues. The V gene's germline CDR1 is SEHNR and CDR2 FQNEAQ (reference sequence). CDR3 amino acids: CASSLATGQYNEQFF. In nucleotides, the CDR3 is TGTGCCAGCAGCTTAGCGACCGGACAGTACAATGAGCAGTTCTTC.

In its sample, this clone was seen a few times. The chain recombines TRBV11-2 with TRBJ2-3, with D hard to call. The CDR3 sequence is 14 residues long. Germline assignment: CDR1 SGHAT and CDR2 FQNNGV. V gave up 5 bases and J gave up 7 bases, with 16 bases separating them. CDR3: CASSTPLLVNTQYF. The CDR3 coding sequence is TGTGCCAGCAGCACCCCCCTTCTAGTGAATACGCAGTATTTT.

The genes are TRBV4-1 and TRBJ2-5; possible D gene TRBD1, 5 bases. Germline CDR1 is MGHRA and CDR2 is YSYEKL. V shed 0 bases and J shed 0 bases, with 8 bases lying between them. The CDR3 contains 15 residues. The CDR3 region has the DNA TGCGCCAGCAGCCAAGAGGAAGGGGACCAAGAGACCCAGTACTTC. As protein: CASSQEEGDQETQYF.

In this sample, this clone turned up a few times. V is TRBV4-3 and J is TRBJ2-7; TRBD2 matches at 7 bases. CDR1 and CDR2 from the germline V gene are LGHNA and YSLEER. J lost 2 bases, V lost 0 bases, and 7 bases had no gene match. The CDR3 has 16 residues. The CDR3 DNA reads as TGCGCCAGCAGCCAAGAGGGGATCGGGAGGCCCTACGAGCAGTACTTC. This gives the protein CASSQEGIGRPYEQYF.

The rearrangement links TRBV2 to TRBJ2-5; D possibly corresponds to TRBD1 (6 bases). This CDR3 has 21 amino acids. Germline CDR1 SNHLY, CDR2 FYNNEI. Trimming left V 6 bases short and J 2 bases short, with 34 bases between. The CDR3 coding sequence is TGTGCCAGCAGGGAATTCTTGATGACGGTACCGGGACAAGGAGTACAAGAGACCCAGTACTTC. It encodes CASREFLMTVPGQGVQETQYF.